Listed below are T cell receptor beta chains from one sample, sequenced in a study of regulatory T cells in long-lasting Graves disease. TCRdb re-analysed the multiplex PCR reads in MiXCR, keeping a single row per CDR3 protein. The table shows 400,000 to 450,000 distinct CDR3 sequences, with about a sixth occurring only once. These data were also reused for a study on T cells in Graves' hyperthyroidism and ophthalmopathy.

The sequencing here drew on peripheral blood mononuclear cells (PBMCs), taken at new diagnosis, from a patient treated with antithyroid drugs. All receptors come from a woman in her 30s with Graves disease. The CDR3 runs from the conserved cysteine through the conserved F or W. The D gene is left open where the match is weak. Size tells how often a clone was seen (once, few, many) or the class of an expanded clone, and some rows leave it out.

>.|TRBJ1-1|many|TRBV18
TGTGCCAGCTCACCACCGACGGGGAACACTGAAGCTTTCTTT
CASSPPTGNTEAFF
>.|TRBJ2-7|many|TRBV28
TGTGCCAGCATGAAGAGATCCTACGAGCAGTACTTC
CASMKRSYEQYF
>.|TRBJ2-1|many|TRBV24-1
TGTGCCACCAGTGAGGGAGGATCCTACAATGAGCAGTTCTTC
CATSEGGSYNEQFF
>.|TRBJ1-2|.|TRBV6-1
TGTGCCAGCAGGAGGGGCAACTATGGCTACACCTTC
CASRRGNYGYTF
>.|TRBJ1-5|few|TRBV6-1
TGTGCCAGCAGTGCCCGGGACAATCAGCCCCAGCATTTT
CASSARDNQPQHF
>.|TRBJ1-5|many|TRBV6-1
TGTGCCAGCAGTGCAGTCCCCGGGGGAGCCAATCAGCCCCAGCATTTT
CASSAVPGGANQPQHF
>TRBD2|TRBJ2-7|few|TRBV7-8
TGTGCCAGCAGTCGGGCGGGAGGCCCCAACTACGAGCAGTACTTC
CASSRAGGPNYEQYF
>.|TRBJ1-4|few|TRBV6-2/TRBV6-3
TGTGCCAGCAGCACCGAGGGGTCGCGAAAACTGTTTTTT
CASSTEGSRKLFF
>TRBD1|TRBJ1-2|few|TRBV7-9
TGTGCCAGCAGCATGCGAGCTAGGACAGGGGGTACTGGCTACACCTTC
CASSMRARTGGTGYTF
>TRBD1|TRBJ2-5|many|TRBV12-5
TGTGCTAGTGGTTTGTCCTGGACAGGAGATACCGAAGAGACCCAGTACTTC
CASGLSWTGDTEETQYF
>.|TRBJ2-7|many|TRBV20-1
TGCAGTGCTAGGGGGCTCCGGGACACCCCCCACGAGCAGTACTTC
CSARGLRDTPHEQYF
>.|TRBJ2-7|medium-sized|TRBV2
TGTGCCAGCAGTTCCGGAGTAGACGAGCAGTACTTC
CASSSGVDEQYF
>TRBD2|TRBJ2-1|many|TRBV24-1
TGTGCCACCAGTGATACCCTGGGACTAGCTGAAGACAATGAGCAGTTCTTC
CATSDTLGLAEDNEQFF
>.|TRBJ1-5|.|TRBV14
TGTGCCAGCAGCCCACGCCAAGGACCCTTCGGACAGAACGATCAGCCCCAGCATTTT
CASSPRQGPFGQNDQPQHF
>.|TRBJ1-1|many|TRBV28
TGTGCCAGCAGTCGACCAGGTATTGGGTACACTGAAGCTTTCTTT
CASSRPGIGYTEAFF
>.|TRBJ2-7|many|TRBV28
TGTGCCAGCAGTTGGGGCAGCTACGAGCAGTACTTC
CASSWGSYEQYF
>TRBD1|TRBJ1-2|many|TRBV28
TGTGCCAGCAGTTCCGTAACCGGACAGGCATCCTCTAACTATGGCTACACCTTC
CASSSVTGQASSNYGYTF
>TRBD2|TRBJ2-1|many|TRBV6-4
TGTGCCAGCAGTGACTCGTTACTAGCGGGCACTGCCACCTCAGACAATGAGCAGTTCTTC
CASSDSLLAGTATSDNEQFF
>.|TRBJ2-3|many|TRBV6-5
TGTGCCAGCAGTTACTCCCCCGGAAGGCGGGGCGCAGATACGCAGTATTTT
CASSYSPGRRGADTQYF
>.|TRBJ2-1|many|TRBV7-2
TGTGCCAGCAGCTTAGTTACTTTTGAGCAGTTCTTC
CASSLVTFEQFF
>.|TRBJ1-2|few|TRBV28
TGTGCCAGCAGCTCCCCCTCCGAGGGTGGGTATGGCTACACCTTC
CASSSPSEGGYGYTF
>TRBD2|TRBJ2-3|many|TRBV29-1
TGCAGCGTTGAAGAACCAAGCGGGAGGTTCACAGATACGCAGTATTTT
CSVEEPSGRFTDTQYF
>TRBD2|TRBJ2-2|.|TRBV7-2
TGTGCCAGCAGCTCGGCCGGGACTAGGTTCGCCGGGGAGCTGTTTTTT
CASSSAGTRFAGELFF
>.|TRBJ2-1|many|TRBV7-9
TGTGCCTTAGACAGGATCTCCTACAATGAGCAGTTCTTC
CALDRISYNEQFF
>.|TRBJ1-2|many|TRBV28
TGTGCCAGCCAAAACAAAGGGGGAGGCTATGGCTACACCTTC
CASQNKGGGYGYTF
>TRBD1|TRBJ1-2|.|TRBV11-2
TGTGCCAGCAGCCTAACCGGGACAGCCCCAGACTACACCTTC
CASSLTGTAPDYTF
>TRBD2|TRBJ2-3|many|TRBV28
TGTGCCAGCAGTTTAGCCCTCGGGGGGTACCCCACAGATACGCAGTATTTT
CASSLALGGYPTDTQYF
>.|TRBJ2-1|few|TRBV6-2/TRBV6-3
TGTGCCAGCAGTGAAAGAAGACCCCGCAATGAGCAGTTCTTC
CASSERRPRNEQFF
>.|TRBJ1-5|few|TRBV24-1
TGTGCCACCAGTGATTTGCGATCCCATCAGCCCCAGCATTTT
CATSDLRSHQPQHF
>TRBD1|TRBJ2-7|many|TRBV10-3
TGTGCCATCAGTGACCCCGACAGGGTGGCCTACGAGCAGTACTTC
CAISDPDRVAYEQYF
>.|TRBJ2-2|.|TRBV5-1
TGCGCCAGCAGCTTGGCACGTAGCGGGAACACCGGGGAGCTGTTTTTT
CASSLARSGNTGELFF
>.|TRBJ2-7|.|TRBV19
TGTGCCAGTAGTATAAGCCGGGGCCACGAGCAGTACTTC
CASSISRGHEQYF
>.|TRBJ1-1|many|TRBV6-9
TGTGCCAGCAGTTACGGTGTACTGACCGAAGGTGCTGAAGCTTTCTTT
CASSYGVLTEGAEAFF
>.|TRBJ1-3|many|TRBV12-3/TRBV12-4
TGTGCCAGCAGTGCTTCAGGGTTTGGAAGAAACACCATATATTTT
CASSASGFGRNTIYF
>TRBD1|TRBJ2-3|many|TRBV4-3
TGCGCCAGCAGCCAAGGGGCAGGGGGCGCCGGCACAGATACGCAGTATTTT
CASSQGAGGAGTDTQYF
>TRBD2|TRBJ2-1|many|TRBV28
TGTGCCAGCAGTTTAACCCCGGGACTAGCGGGAGGGAGCTCCTACAATGAGCAGTTCTTC
CASSLTPGLAGGSSYNEQFF
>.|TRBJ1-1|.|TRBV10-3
TGTGCCATCAGTGAGTTGGGGGACATGAACACTGAAGCTTTCTTT
CAISELGDMNTEAFF
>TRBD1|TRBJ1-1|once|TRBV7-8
TGTGCCAGCAGCTTATCAAGACAGGGGATGAACACTGTAGCTTTCTTT
CASSLSRQGMNTVAFF
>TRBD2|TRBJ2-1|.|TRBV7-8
TGTGCCAGCAGCTTACGAAAGCGGACCTGGACTAGGGGCAATGAGCAGTTCTTC
CASSLRKRTWTRGNEQFF
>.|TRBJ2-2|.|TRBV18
TGTGCCAGCTCTCCTGGGACATCGGGAAACACCGGGGAGCTGTTTTTT
CASSPGTSGNTGELFF
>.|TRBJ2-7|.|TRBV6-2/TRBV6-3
TGTGCCAGCAGTTACTTGGGCAGACCCTACGAGCAGTACTTC
CASSYLGRPYEQYF
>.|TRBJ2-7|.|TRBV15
TGTGCCACCAGCAGAGAAGGCAGGGGCTACGAGCAGTACTTC
CATSREGRGYEQYF
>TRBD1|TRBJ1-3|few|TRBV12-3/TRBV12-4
TGTGCCAGCACTCGGGACAGATCTGGAAACACCATATATTTT
CASTRDRSGNTIYF
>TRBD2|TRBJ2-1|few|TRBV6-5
TGTGCCAGCAGTTTAACTAGCGGGAGGACGGCTGAGCAGTTCTTC
CASSLTSGRTAEQFF